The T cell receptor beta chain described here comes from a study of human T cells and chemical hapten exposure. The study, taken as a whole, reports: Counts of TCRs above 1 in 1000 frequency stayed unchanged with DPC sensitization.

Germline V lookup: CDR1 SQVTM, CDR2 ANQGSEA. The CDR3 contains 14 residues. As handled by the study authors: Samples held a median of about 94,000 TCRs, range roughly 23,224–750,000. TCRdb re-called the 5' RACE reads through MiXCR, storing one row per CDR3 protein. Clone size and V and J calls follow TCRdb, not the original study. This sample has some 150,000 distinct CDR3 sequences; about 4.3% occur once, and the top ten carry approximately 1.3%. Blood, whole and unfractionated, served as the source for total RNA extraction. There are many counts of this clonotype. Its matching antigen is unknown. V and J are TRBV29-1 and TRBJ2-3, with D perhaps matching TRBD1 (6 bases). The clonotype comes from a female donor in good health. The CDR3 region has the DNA TGCAGTGCAGCCGGGACACAAATGGAACATACGCAGTATTTT. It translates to CSAAGTQMEHTQYF.